The entry that follows covers one T cell receptor beta chain sequence. The data were taken from a study of shared clonotypes between healthy human individuals. Only in-frame clones appear in the TCRdb table, and some are missing; sequencing was by immunoSEQ multiplex PCR. In the table there are some 100,000 clones, about 63% of which are singletons. Trimming took 6 bases from V and 9 from J; bases not matched to a gene: 23. There are 18 residues in the CDR3. Germline V lookup: CDR1 SQVTM, CDR2 ANQGSEA. This clonotype was sampled from a woman in her 30s in good health. Sequencing input: memory CD8+ T cells sorted from blood. Subset meaning: CD45RO+ cells pooled with CCR7-negative TemRA cells. V is TRBV29-1 and J is TRBJ2-1; the match to TRBD2 covers 10 bases. The CDR3 spells CSVPLSSTYLAGVGEQFF. CDR3 DNA sequence: TGCAGCGTGCCACTTTCATCCACCTACCTAGCGGGAGTCGGTGAGCAGTTCTTC.